The 10 T cell receptor beta chains below were found in one sample sequenced in a study of blood T cells in healthy people across ages. Primers used in a second PCR of roughly 6 to 11 cycles were a sample-barcoded 5' primer and a J-beta primer mix. From the 5' RACE reads, TCRdb called clonotypes with MiXCR, one entry per CDR3 protein. The data hold fewer than 1.5 million distinct CDR3 sequences, with around 42% observed a single time. Sequenced sample: blood. Source of these receptors: a woman younger than 30 in good health.

The chain joins TRBV30 to TRBJ1-5, with D possibly matching TRBD1 (6 bases). Germline V CDR1 and CDR2: GTSNPN, SVGIG (reference sequence). The V and J ends lost 5 bases and 1 base respectively, with 12 bases between them. The CDR3 extends over 14 amino acids. Written as DNA, the CDR3 is TGTGCCTGGGGGGGGACAACCAGCAATCAGCCCCAGCATTTT. It translates to CAWGGTTSNQPQHF.

This clonotype appeared a single time. One end of the junction varies from germline; a read error may be responsible. The chain is built from TRBV20-1 and TRBJ2-7; weak D call: TRBD2 (6 bases). Germline lookup yields CDR1 DFQATT and CDR2 SNEGSKA (reference sequence). The CDR3 has 14 amino acids. The CDR3 loop reads CSARSIGSSYEQYF. The CDR3 DNA reads as TGTAGTGCTAGAAGTATCGGGAGTTCCTACGAGCAGTACTTC.

This clonotype was counted between two and nine times. The chain is built from TRBV4-1 and TRBJ1-2; possibly TRBD1 for D (5 bases). The CDR3 has 15 amino acids. Trimming pared 1 base from V and 7 bases from J, leaving 16 bases between. Germline-derived CDR1 and CDR2 are MGHRA and YSYEKL. The DNA for the CDR3 is TGCGCCAGCAGCCAAGCTCAGTCAGGGTCGGCTGGCTACACCTTC. Its protein product is CASSQAQSGSAGYTF.

The chain couples TRBV6-5 to TRBJ2-7; TRBD1 agrees at 9 bases. This CDR3 has 16 residues. J gave up 7 bases and V 7 bases, and 17 bases lay outside the gene matches. In germline, CDR1 is MNHEY, CDR2 SVGAGI. The CDR3 spells CASNLSPGTGREEQYF. CDR3 nucleotides: TGTGCCAGCAACCTGAGCCCCGGGACAGGGAGGGAGGAGCAGTACTTC.

This chain joins TRBV6-1 and TRBJ2-5, with D possibly being TRBD1 (5 bases). The J call may be incorrect, as the DNA end agrees better with TRBJ2-7. The CDR3 runs to 14 residues. Germline loops: CDR1 MNHNS, CDR2 SASEGT. CDR3 residues: CASSEQGYGREQYF. CDR3 DNA sequence: TGTGCCAGCAGTGAGCAGGGATACGGGCGCGAGCAGTACTTC.

This clonotype was counted between two and nine times. The rearrangement links TRBV29-1 to TRBJ2-7; the match to TRBD2 covers 7 bases. The DNA matches TRBJ2-5 better at its end, which makes the J call doubtful. CDR1 is SQVTM and CDR2 is ANQGSEA in the germline V gene. CDR3 length equals 14 residues. The CDR3 reads CSVEPAGARETQYF. Written as DNA, the CDR3 is TGCAGCGTTGAACCCGCGGGAGCTCGGGAGACCCAGTACTTC.

In this sample, this clonotype turned up a few times. The chain couples TRBV27 to TRBJ2-4; D ambiguous. Germline assignment: CDR1 MNHEY and CDR2 SMNVEV (reference sequence). V lost 0 bases to trimming and J lost 0 bases, with 0 bases between them. The CDR3 spans 13 residues. As DNA, the CDR3 is TGTGCCAGCAGTTTATCAGCCAAAAACATTCAGTACTTC. Amino acids: CASSLSAKNIQYF.

The chain uses TRBV20-1 and TRBJ1-1; D gene ambiguous. Looked up from germline, CDR1 is DFQATT and CDR2 is SNEGSKA (reference sequence). Trimming stripped 4 bases from V and 1 base from J, with 10 bases between. This CDR3 spans 13 amino acids. CDR3: CSAIEPSNTEAFF. Written as DNA, the CDR3 is TGCAGTGCTATTGAACCATCGAACACTGAAGCTTTCTTT.

The chain couples TRBV20-1 to TRBJ1-5; D not certain. Trimming removed 6 bases from V and 4 bases from J, with 10 bases in between. CDR1 DFQATT and CDR2 SNEGSKA come from the germline V gene (reference sequence). The CDR3 runs to 12 residues. CDR3 sequence: CSAQRGNQPQHF. CDR3 sequence (DNA): TGCAGTGCCCAGAGAGGGAATCAGCCCCAGCATTTT.

This rearrangement joins TRBV12-3 or TRBV12-4 to TRBJ1-1; 8 bases are shared with TRBD1. The CDR3 has 14 amino acids. J lost 4 bases, V lost 8 bases, and 9 bases had no gene match. CDR3 sequence: CASGIPGGRTEAFF. The CDR3 DNA follows: TGTGCCAGCGGGATCCCAGGGGGCCGCACTGAAGCTTTCTTT.